This T cell receptor beta chain was obtained from a study of CD8+ T cells in alopecia areata. On the study more broadly: The study gave treated patients oral tofacitinib at 5 to 10 mg twice daily.

The study team obtained lesional scalp punch biopsies and peripheral blood from alopecia areata patients. Study-wide findings and caveats: Mice showed clearer TCR sharing than patients did, a gap that was possibly HLA-related. Affected lesional scalp, above all in alopecia totalis/universalis, was more clonal than normal scalp.

V shed 4 bases and J 2 bases; nucleotides not matched to a gene: 9. The germline gives CDR1 MGHRA, CDR2 YSYEKL. This CDR3 has 16 amino acids. Regarding this clone: Its cognate antigen is unknown.

Sequencing relied on a cDNA template that was reverse transcribed from extracted RNA. Assay used: immunoSEQ multiplex PCR; TCRdb lists only in-frame clones, some missing. The table has over 150,000 clones, almost 65% seen once. This clonotype was obtained from a human donor with alopecia areata. The chain uses TRBV4-1 and TRBJ2-7; TRBD1 agrees at 9 bases. The starting material was CD4+ T cells sorted from blood, obtained at week 0. The CDR3 nucleotides are TGCGCCAGCAGCCCTCCCGGGACAGGGAGAACCTACGAGCAGTACTTC. It is translated as CASSPPGTGRTYEQYF.